A selection of T cell receptor beta chains follows, all from one sample in a study of cytomegalovirus exposure and HLA in healthy donors. Clones were sequenced by immunoSEQ multiplex PCR, and TCRdb holds only the in-frame ones, with some missing. Of 200,000 or so clones in the sample, around 83% were seen once. Sequenced: PBMCs. The receptors originated from a young woman in good health and CMV-seropositive. Each CDR3 is given with its conserved first and last residue. Fields, in order: V gene, D gene, clone size, J gene, CDR3 DNA, CDR3 protein. The D gene is left open where the match is weak. Rows give clone size only sometimes, using once, few, many, or a class for an expanded clone.

V gene: TRBV2; D gene: TRBD1; clone size: -; J gene: TRBJ1-1; CDR3 DNA: TGTGCCAGCGGGCGACAGGGGGCAGAAGCTTTCTTT; CDR3 protein: CASGRQGAEAFF
V gene: TRBV5-1; D gene: -; clone size: -; J gene: TRBJ2-5; CDR3 DNA: TGCGCCAGCAGCTTGGCCCCCGTAGAGACCCAGTACTTC; CDR3 protein: CASSLAPVETQYF
V gene: TRBV4-1; D gene: TRBD1; clone size: -; J gene: TRBJ1-2; CDR3 DNA: TGCGCCAGCAGCCAAGCCCCTCGGACAGGGGGCTTTGGCTACACCTTC; CDR3 protein: CASSQAPRTGGFGYTF
V gene: TRBV9; D gene: TRBD2; clone size: -; J gene: TRBJ2-7; CDR3 DNA: TGTGCCAGCAGCGTAGATGGGAGGGCCCACGAGCAGTACTTC; CDR3 protein: CASSVDGRAHEQYF
V gene: TRBV27; D gene: -; clone size: once; J gene: TRBJ2-7; CDR3 DNA: TGTGCCAGCAGTTTATCGGGGCACCTTTACGAGCAGTACTTC; CDR3 protein: CASSLSGHLYEQYF
V gene: TRBV15; D gene: TRBD1; clone size: -; J gene: TRBJ2-7; CDR3 DNA: TGTGCCACCAGCAGAGGGGGACAGGGCCACGAGCAGTACTTC; CDR3 protein: CATSRGGQGHEQYF
V gene: TRBV27; D gene: -; clone size: few; J gene: TRBJ2-7; CDR3 DNA: TGTGCCAGCAGTTTAGGGCAGTTCTCCGAGCAGTACTTC; CDR3 protein: CASSLGQFSEQYF
V gene: TRBV6-1; D gene: -; clone size: -; J gene: TRBJ2-7; CDR3 DNA: TGTGCCAGCAGTGTGGCTGATACCTACGAGCAGTACTTC; CDR3 protein: CASSVADTYEQYF
V gene: TRBV5-6; D gene: -; clone size: -; J gene: TRBJ2-4; CDR3 DNA: TGTGCCAGCAGCTTGGCTGGCAGCAAAAACATTCAGTACTTC; CDR3 protein: CASSLAGSKNIQYF
V gene: TRBV6-5; D gene: -; clone size: once; J gene: TRBJ1-1; CDR3 DNA: TGTGCCAGCAGTTATTCAGGGAGGGTTACTGAAGCTTTCTTT; CDR3 protein: CASSYSGRVTEAFF
V gene: TRBV21-1; D gene: -; clone size: -; J gene: TRBJ2-7; CDR3 DNA: TGTGCCAGCGACCGGGACTCAAGCTCCTACGAGCAGTACTTC; CDR3 protein: CASDRDSSSYEQYF
V gene: TRBV11-3; D gene: -; clone size: few; J gene: TRBJ1-1; CDR3 DNA: TGTGCCAGCAGCTTGTTGTCAGGAGGCGAAGCTTTCTTT; CDR3 protein: CASSLLSGGEAFF
V gene: TRBV7-6; D gene: -; clone size: few; J gene: TRBJ1-5; CDR3 DNA: TGTGCCAGCAGCACTGGGGAGAACAATCAGCCCCAGCATTTT; CDR3 protein: CASSTGENNQPQHF
V gene: TRBV7-2; D gene: -; clone size: few; J gene: TRBJ1-5; CDR3 DNA: TGTGCCAGCAGCTTATCGGGTAATCAGCCCCAGCATTTT; CDR3 protein: CASSLSGNQPQHF
V gene: TRBV6-1; D gene: TRBD2; clone size: -; J gene: TRBJ2-7; CDR3 DNA: TGTGCCAGCAGTGTTACAGCGGGAGGGCTACCCAACGAGCAGTACTTC; CDR3 protein: CASSVTAGGLPNEQYF
V gene: TRBV15; D gene: TRBD2; clone size: -; J gene: TRBJ2-3; CDR3 DNA: TGTGCCACAGACGCGGGGGGATCTAGCACAGATACGCAGTATTTT; CDR3 protein: CATDAGGSSTDTQYF
V gene: TRBV6-6; D gene: -; clone size: few; J gene: TRBJ1-2; CDR3 DNA: TGTGCCAGCACTCCTCAGGAGGCAATCTATGGCTACACCTTC; CDR3 protein: CASTPQEAIYGYTF
V gene: TRBV11-3; D gene: -; clone size: -; J gene: TRBJ2-2; CDR3 DNA: TGTGCCAGCAGCGGGGTGGGGCCGTTCGGGGAGCTGTTTTTT; CDR3 protein: CASSGVGPFGELFF
V gene: TRBV7-2; D gene: TRBD1; clone size: -; J gene: TRBJ2-7; CDR3 DNA: TGTGCCAGCAGCTTCGACAGGGGGAAGATGGGAGAGCAGTACTTC; CDR3 protein: CASSFDRGKMGEQYF
V gene: TRBV12-5; D gene: -; clone size: few; J gene: TRBJ1-2; CDR3 DNA: TGTGCTAGTGTTGATAGTGCGAACTATGGCTACACCTTC; CDR3 protein: CASVDSANYGYTF
V gene: TRBV19; D gene: -; clone size: few; J gene: TRBJ1-5; CDR3 DNA: TGTGCCAGTAGCCGCTGGCGGGACAGCAATCAGCCCCAGCATTTT; CDR3 protein: CASSRWRDSNQPQHF
V gene: TRBV28; D gene: -; clone size: once; J gene: TRBJ2-6; CDR3 DNA: TGTGCCAGCAGTTTACTAGGGGCGAGCTCTGGGGCCAACGTCCTGACTTTC; CDR3 protein: CASSLLGASSGANVLTF
V gene: TRBV15; D gene: TRBD1; clone size: -; J gene: TRBJ1-2; CDR3 DNA: TGTGCCACCAGCAGAGATCGGACAGGGACCTTTAACTATGGCTACACCTTC; CDR3 protein: CATSRDRTGTFNYGYTF
V gene: TRBV7-2; D gene: -; clone size: -; J gene: TRBJ1-5; CDR3 DNA: TGTGCCAGCAGCTTAATCTTGTCTCAGCCCCAGCATTTT; CDR3 protein: CASSLILSQPQHF
V gene: TRBV4-1; D gene: -; clone size: -; J gene: TRBJ2-2; CDR3 DNA: TGCGCCAGCAGCCAAGATCCAGGGGAGCTGTTTTTT; CDR3 protein: CASSQDPGELFF
V gene: TRBV5-6; D gene: -; clone size: -; J gene: TRBJ2-3; CDR3 DNA: TGTGCCAGCAGCTTTTGGGCGATAAGAGATACGCAGTATTTT; CDR3 protein: CASSFWAIRDTQYF
V gene: TRBV5-1; D gene: TRBD1; clone size: once; J gene: TRBJ2-2; CDR3 DNA: TGCGCCAGCAGTCCGGACAGGGGAGGCACCGGGGAGCTGTTTTTT; CDR3 protein: CASSPDRGGTGELFF
V gene: TRBV19; D gene: TRBD1; clone size: -; J gene: TRBJ1-1; CDR3 DNA: TGTGCCAGTAGTACACGGGACAGAGGGTTTAGTGAAGCTTTCTTT; CDR3 protein: CASSTRDRGFSEAFF
V gene: TRBV2; D gene: TRBD2; clone size: -; J gene: TRBJ2-6; CDR3 DNA: TGTGCCAGCAGTGTCGGGACTAGCGGGTTGGAGGCTGGGGCCAACGTCCTGACTTTC; CDR3 protein: CASSVGTSGLEAGANVLTF
V gene: TRBV5-6; D gene: TRBD2; clone size: -; J gene: TRBJ2-7; CDR3 DNA: TGTGCCAGCAGCTTCCTAGGCCAGCGGACTAGGTACTACGAGCAGTACTTC; CDR3 protein: CASSFLGQRTRYYEQYF
V gene: TRBV2; D gene: -; clone size: once; J gene: TRBJ1-4; CDR3 DNA: TGTGCCAGTAACAGGGCTGGAGTTATTGCAACTAATGAAAAACTGTTTTTT; CDR3 protein: CASNRAGVIATNEKLFF
V gene: TRBV5-4; D gene: TRBD1; clone size: -; J gene: TRBJ1-1; CDR3 DNA: TGTGCCAGCAGCCGGGACAGAAGTATGAACACTGAAGCTTTCTTT; CDR3 protein: CASSRDRSMNTEAFF
V gene: TRBV5-6; D gene: TRBD2; clone size: -; J gene: TRBJ2-1; CDR3 DNA: TGTGCCAGCAGCTTATTAGCGGGTTGGTACAATGAGCAGTTCTTC; CDR3 protein: CASSLLAGWYNEQFF
V gene: TRBV19; D gene: -; clone size: -; J gene: TRBJ2-5; CDR3 DNA: TGTGCCAGTAGAGACTATACAGGGAGCGAGACCCAGTACTTC; CDR3 protein: CASRDYTGSETQYF
V gene: TRBV29-1; D gene: -; clone size: -; J gene: TRBJ2-3; CDR3 DNA: TGCAGCGTCTCAGGGGGGCCACGCACAGATACGCAGTATTTT; CDR3 protein: CSVSGGPRTDTQYF
V gene: TRBV11-1; D gene: TRBD1; clone size: -; J gene: TRBJ1-5; CDR3 DNA: TGTGCCAGCAGCCCTCGGGACAGGTTCGAGGGTCAGCCCCAGCATTTT; CDR3 protein: CASSPRDRFEGQPQHF
V gene: TRBV19; D gene: TRBD2; clone size: -; J gene: TRBJ2-7; CDR3 DNA: TGTGCCAGTAGTAATCTAGCGGGAGGGCTGAACTTC; CDR3 protein: CASSNLAGGLNF
V gene: TRBV28; D gene: -; clone size: few; J gene: TRBJ1-5; CDR3 DNA: TGTGCCAGCAGTTTGGCGCGGGCAGATCAGCCCCAGCATTTT; CDR3 protein: CASSLARADQPQHF
V gene: TRBV9; D gene: TRBD2; clone size: -; J gene: TRBJ2-1; CDR3 DNA: TGTGCCAGCAGCGTCGGGGCTAGCGGGAGTTGGGATGAGCAGTTCTTC; CDR3 protein: CASSVGASGSWDEQFF
V gene: TRBV2; D gene: TRBD2; clone size: -; J gene: TRBJ2-3; CDR3 DNA: TGTGCCAGCGGGAGACTAGCGGTCCTATCGGCGCAGTATTTT; CDR3 protein: CASGRLAVLSAQYF
V gene: TRBV28; D gene: -; clone size: -; J gene: TRBJ1-2; CDR3 DNA: TGTGCCAGCAGTTCAGCGGGGGGGCCTGAGGGCTACACCTTC; CDR3 protein: CASSSAGGPEGYTF
V gene: TRBV2; D gene: -; clone size: few; J gene: TRBJ1-2; CDR3 DNA: TGTGCCAGCAGTAGAGCGGAAAACTATGGCTACACCTTC; CDR3 protein: CASSRAENYGYTF
V gene: TRBV29-1; D gene: -; clone size: -; J gene: TRBJ1-4; CDR3 DNA: TGCAGCGCCCGGCGGGACGTTATTGAAAAACTGTTTTTT; CDR3 protein: CSARRDVIEKLFF
V gene: TRBV6-5; D gene: -; clone size: -; J gene: TRBJ1-1; CDR3 DNA: TGTGCCAGCAGGCGTACAGGTATGGACACTGAAGCTTTCTTT; CDR3 protein: CASRRTGMDTEAFF
V gene: TRBV15; D gene: -; clone size: -; J gene: TRBJ1-5; CDR3 DNA: TGTGCCACCAGCAGAGATAAGGCGGGGAATCAGCCCCAGCATTTT; CDR3 protein: CATSRDKAGNQPQHF
V gene: TRBV5-1; D gene: TRBD2; clone size: -; J gene: TRBJ2-5; CDR3 DNA: TGCGCCAGCAGCACAGGACTAGCGGGGGCCCAAGAGACCCAGTACTTC; CDR3 protein: CASSTGLAGAQETQYF
V gene: TRBV6-5; D gene: TRBD1; clone size: -; J gene: TRBJ1-5; CDR3 DNA: TGTGCCAGCAGGAGACAGGGTCTTAGCCAGCCCCAGCATTTT; CDR3 protein: CASRRQGLSQPQHF
V gene: TRBV5-4; D gene: -; clone size: -; J gene: TRBJ2-2; CDR3 DNA: TGTGCCAGCAGCTTCACCCAGTACACCGGGGAGCTGTTTTTT; CDR3 protein: CASSFTQYTGELFF
V gene: TRBV15; D gene: -; clone size: -; J gene: TRBJ2-5; CDR3 DNA: TGTGCCACCAGCAGGAGCCCTTCGCGGGAAGAGACCCAGTACTTC; CDR3 protein: CATSRSPSREETQYF
V gene: TRBV9; D gene: TRBD2; clone size: once; J gene: TRBJ2-3; CDR3 DNA: TGTGCCAGCAGCGTAGGGGCTAGCGGGAGCCCTAGCACAGATACGCAGTATTTT; CDR3 protein: CASSVGASGSPSTDTQYF
V gene: TRBV6-6; D gene: -; clone size: few; J gene: TRBJ2-7; CDR3 DNA: TGTGCCAGCAGGAACAGGATGGTCCCGGAGCAGTACTTC; CDR3 protein: CASRNRMVPEQYF
V gene: TRBV5-4; D gene: TRBD1; clone size: -; J gene: TRBJ1-1; CDR3 DNA: TGTGCCAGCAGCAGACCGGGACAGAGGAACACTGAAGCTTTCTTT; CDR3 protein: CASSRPGQRNTEAFF
V gene: TRBV29-1; D gene: -; clone size: -; J gene: TRBJ2-1; CDR3 DNA: TGCAGCGCTGAGGGGCAGGGTGATAATGAGCAGTTCTTC; CDR3 protein: CSAEGQGDNEQFF